The clone carrying this T cell receptor (beta chain) was observed many times. Its antigen is currently unknown. V gave up 8 bases and J gave up 2 bases, with 12 bases separating them. CDR3 length: 13 residues. Germline V gives CDR1 SNHLY, CDR2 FYNNEI. TCR beta CDR3 was amplified from genomic DNA by two-round multiplex PCR. It was primers specific to each TRBV and TRBJ gene that first-round PCR used. MiXCR, run by TCRdb on the multiplex PCR reads, gives a single entry per CDR3 protein. This table has around 30,000 distinct CDR3 sequences, about 32% appearing once. The sample belongs to a study of prognosis after radiotherapy for stage I lung cancer. In the study overall: Squamous cell carcinoma was diagnosed in about 7 patients and adenocarcinoma in some 13.

Study results and limitations: Determination of whether the expanded TCR clones were tumor-specific was not performed. The number of unique TCR clones went down after stereotactic body radiation therapy, with a median of about 10,000 versus 6,900.

The sequences come from PBMCs, collected before or after stereotactic body radiation therapy (not recorded which). The chain has TRBV2 and TRBJ1-2; no reliable D call. The TCR was taken from a donor aged 50 or older with non-small cell lung cancer. The CDR3 protein is CASHPLGNYGYTF. CDR3 nucleotides: TGTGCCAGCCATCCGCTAGGGAACTATGGCTACACCTTC.